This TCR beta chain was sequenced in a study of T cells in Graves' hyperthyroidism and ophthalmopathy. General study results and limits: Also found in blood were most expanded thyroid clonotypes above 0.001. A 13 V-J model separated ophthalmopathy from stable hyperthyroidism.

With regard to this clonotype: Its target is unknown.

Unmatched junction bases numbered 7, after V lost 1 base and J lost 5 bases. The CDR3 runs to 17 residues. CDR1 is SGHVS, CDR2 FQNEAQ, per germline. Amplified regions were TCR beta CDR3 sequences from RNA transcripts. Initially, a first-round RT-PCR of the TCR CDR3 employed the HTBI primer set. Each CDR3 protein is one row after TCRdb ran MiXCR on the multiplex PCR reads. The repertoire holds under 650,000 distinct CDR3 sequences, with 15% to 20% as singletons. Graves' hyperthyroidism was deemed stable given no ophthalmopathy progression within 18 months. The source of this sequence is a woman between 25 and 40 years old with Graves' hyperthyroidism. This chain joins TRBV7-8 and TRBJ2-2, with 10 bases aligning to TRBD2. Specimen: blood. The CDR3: CASSLVASGRGTGELFF. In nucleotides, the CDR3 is TGTGCCAGCAGCTTAGTGGCTAGCGGGAGAGGGACCGGGGAGCTGTTTTTT.